A single sample gave rise to the 21 T cell receptor beta chains below, sequenced in a study of blood T cell repertoires in COVID-19. Libraries were prepared by immunoSEQ multiplex PCR; TCRdb keeps only in-frame clonotypes and omits some of them. The table shows 55,000 to 80,000 clones, with around 83% occurring only once. The sequenced sample was peripheral blood. The receptors were gathered from a man in his fifties with active COVID-19.

The chain combines TRBV7-2 with TRBJ1-4, with D possibly matching TRBD1 (6 bases). The CDR3 is 15 residues long. Per germline, CDR1 SGHTA and CDR2 FQGNSA. V lost 0 bases to trimming and J lost 8 bases, with 13 bases between them. The CDR3: CASSLARTGREKLFF. CDR3 bases: TGTGCCAGCAGCTTAGCGAGAACAGGGCGCGAAAAACTGTTTTTT.

The V call is TRBV4-2, the J call TRBJ2-7; perhaps TRBD2 as D (6 bases). There are 17 residues in the CDR3. The V gene's germline CDR1 is LGHNA and CDR2 YNFKEQ. V lost 0 bases, J lost 0 bases, and 15 bases lay in between. The CDR3 reads CASSQDASAQSSYEQYF. Here the CDR3 DNA reads TGTGCCAGCAGCCAAGATGCTAGCGCTCAGAGCTCCTACGAGCAGTACTTC.

The chain carries TRBV4-1 and TRBJ2-1; 9 positions match TRBD1. The CDR3 has 16 residues. Germline lookup yields CDR1 MGHRA and CDR2 YSYEKL. The junction had 3 bases not matched to a gene; V was cut back by 1 base and J by 2 bases. Written as DNA, the CDR3 is TGCGCCAGCAGCCAAGCCGGGACAGGGACCTACAATGAGCAGTTCTTC. It translates to CASSQAGTGTYNEQFF.

This chain uses TRBV2 with TRBJ2-3; no clear D. Germline V CDR1 and CDR2: SNHLY, FYNNEI. The CDR3 length is 14 residues. Trimming took off 7 bases at V and 5 bases at J, with 16 bases between the two ends. CDR3 DNA: TGTGCCAGCACCTATTCAGGTGAAAGAGATACGCAGTATTTT. Translating it yields CASTYSGERDTQYF.

V usage is TRBV5-1 and J usage is TRBJ2-5; D uncertain. CDR1 SGHRS and CDR2 YFSETQ come from the germline V gene. The germline V and J ends were trimmed by 1 base and 1 base, with 5 bases remaining between them. CDR3 size: 13 residues. The CDR3 loop is CASSLNSQETQYF. CDR3 coding DNA: TGCGCCAGCAGCTTGAACAGCCAAGAGACCCAGTACTTC.

The CDR3 region is CASSLPLTGAGSPLHF. CDR3 coding DNA: TGTGCCAGCAGCTTACCCCTCACAGGTGCAGGGTCACCCCTCCACTTT. This sequence joins TRBV7-8 and TRBJ1-6, with TRBD1 as a possible D gene (5 bases). Trimming cost V 2 bases and J 10 bases, with 18 bases left between them. Germline-derived CDR1 and CDR2 are SGHVS and FQNEAQ. This CDR3 has 16 amino acids.

The J gene is TRBJ2-3, the V gene TRBV12-3 or TRBV12-4; D is possibly TRBD2 (6 bases). Deletions cut 9 bases from V and 9 bases from J, with 13 bases between. The CDR3 is made up of 11 amino acids. CDR3 DNA: TGTGCCAGTGCCGAGCGGGCGACGCAGTATTTT. The encoded protein is CASAERATQYF.

This chain joins TRBV19 and TRBJ1-5, with a weak D call TRBD1 (5 bases). V was pared by 7 bases and J by 4 bases, with 17 bases between. The CDR3 is made up of 15 amino acids. The V gene's germline CDR1 is LNHDA and CDR2 SQIVND (reference sequence). For the CDR3, the DNA is TGTGCCAGTATCCCCACCGGGGGAACAAATCAGCCCCAGCATTTT. Translating it yields CASIPTGGTNQPQHF.

V and J are TRBV6-5 and TRBJ2-5; D ambiguous. The V end lost 0 bases, the J end lost 5 bases, and 13 bases lay between the germline ends. Germline CDR1 is MNHEY and CDR2 is SVGAGI. The CDR3 contains 15 residues. The CDR3 protein is CASSYSSGGRETQYF. CDR3 DNA: TGTGCCAGCAGTTACTCTTCTGGCGGTCGGGAGACCCAGTACTTC.

The chain links TRBV19 to TRBJ2-3, with a possible D match to TRBD2 (6 bases). The V gene lost 2 bases and the J gene lost 1 base, with 7 bases spanning the gap. Germline CDR1 and CDR2: LNHDA and SQIVND (reference sequence). The CDR3 is made up of 14 amino acids. CDR3 in DNA: TGTGCCAGTAGTATATTAGCGGGCACAGATACGCAGTATTTT. Translated: CASSILAGTDTQYF.

This chain connects TRBV19 to TRBJ2-5, with D possibly TRBD2 on 5 matching bases. V lost 0 bases to trimming and J lost 3 bases, with 17 bases between them. CDR1 and CDR2 from the germline V gene are LNHDA and SQIVND (reference sequence). CDR3 length: 17 residues. Written as DNA, the CDR3 is TGTGCCAGTAGTATAGATTTATCAACCGCGGGTGAAGAGACCCAGTACTTC. Translation gives CASSIDLSTAGEETQYF.

The chain has TRBV7-2 and TRBJ2-7; weak D call: TRBD2 (7 bases). The germline CDR1 and CDR2 sequences are SGHTA and FQGNSA. V lost 3 bases, J lost 3 bases, and 12 bases lay in between. CDR3 length equals 14 residues. The CDR3 reads CASSLGGALYEQYF. The CDR3 DNA is TGTGCCAGCAGCTTGGGGGGGGCACTCTACGAGCAGTACTTC. Filled out from reference TRBV7-2 and TRBJ2-7, the complete variable domain reads GAGVSQSPSNKVTEKGKDVELRCDPISGHTALYWYRQSLGQGLEFLIYFQGNSAPDKSGLPSDRFSAERTGGSVSTLTIQRTQQEDSAVYLCASSLGGALYEQYFGPGTRLTVT.

Points on this clone: This specimen includes other DNA sequences encoding the same CDR3. The chain has TRBV19 and TRBJ1-1, with 9 bases matching TRBD1. With 6 bases clipped from V and 2 bases from J, the junction kept 4 bases outside the gene matches. The germline V gene encodes CDR1 LNHDA and CDR2 SQIVND (reference sequence). This CDR3 has 14 amino acids. DNA for the CDR3: TGTGCCAGTAGCCGGGACAGGGTCAACACTGAAGCTTTCTTT. Translated: CASSRDRVNTEAFF.

The V call is TRBV28, the J call TRBJ2-7; 10 nucleotides match TRBD2. The J segment lost 3 bases and the V segment lost 3 bases, leaving 11 bases of the junction unmatched. CDR1 is MDHEN and CDR2 is SYDVKM in the germline V gene. The CDR3 loop spans 17 amino acids. CDR3 protein: CASSFRWLAGEHYEQYF. The CDR3, as DNA: TGTGCCAGCAGTTTTAGGTGGCTAGCGGGAGAGCACTACGAGCAGTACTTC.

Here the CDR3 reads CASRLAGDHTDTQYF. CDR3 nucleotide sequence: TGCGCCAGCAGACTAGCGGGCGACCACACAGATACGCAGTATTTT. The V and J genes are TRBV5-1 and TRBJ2-3; 9 positions match TRBD2. This CDR3 has 15 residues. Germline assignment: CDR1 SGHRS and CDR2 YFSETQ. Germline trimming cut 5 bases from V and 2 bases from J; bases unmatched to any gene: 6. Supplemented by reference TRBV5-1 and TRBJ2-3, the full variable domain reads KAGVTQTPRYLIKTRGQQVTLSCSPISGHRSVSWYQQTPGQGLQFLFEYFSETQRNKGNFPGRFSGRQFSNSRSEMNVSTLELGDSALYLCASRLAGDHTDTQYFGPGTRLTVL.

The chain joins TRBV18 to TRBJ2-3, with 9 bases fitting TRBD1. Trimming at V came to 1 base and at J to 5 bases, leaving 13 bases not matched to a gene. CDR3 length: 18 residues. The V gene's germline CDR1 is KGHSH and CDR2 LQKENI. This CDR3 reads CASSPQYGTGLSEDTQYF. The CDR3 nucleotides are TGTGCCAGCTCACCACAGTATGGGACAGGGCTTTCTGAAGATACGCAGTATTTT.

The chain uses TRBV6-5 and TRBJ1-1; no reliable D call. The length of the CDR3 is 13 residues. Per germline, CDR1 MNHEY and CDR2 SVGAGI. Trimming removed 3 bases from V and 1 base from J, with 6 bases in between. The CDR3 DNA is TGTGCCAGCAGTTATGGGCAGAACACTGAAGCTTTCTTT. Its translation is CASSYGQNTEAFF.

The genes are TRBV24-1 and TRBJ2-5; 10 bases fit TRBD2. Germline CDR1 is KGHDR and CDR2 is SFDVKD. V gave up 2 bases and J gave up 0 bases; unmatched junction bases: 2. The CDR3 is 16 amino acids. The CDR3 DNA reads TGTGCCACCAGTGATTATCTAGCGGGGGACCAAGAGACCCAGTACTTC. Protein: CATSDYLAGDQETQYF.

The chain joins TRBV7-2 to TRBJ2-3; TRBD1 matches 10 bases. Germline-derived CDR1 and CDR2 are SGHTA and FQGNSA. V shed 5 bases, J shed 4 bases, and the junction held 9 bases outside the gene matches. The CDR3 is made up of 16 amino acids. The CDR3 nucleotides are TGTGCCAGCAGCCATCTACCGGGACAGGGGCCAGATACGCAGTATTTT. It encodes CASSHLPGQGPDTQYF. The whole variable domain, filled in from reference TRBV7-2 and TRBJ2-3, reads GAGVSQSPSNKVTEKGKDVELRCDPISGHTALYWYRQSLGQGLEFLIYFQGNSAPDKSGLPSDRFSAERTGGSVSTLTIQRTQQEDSAVYLCASSHLPGQGPDTQYFGPGTRLTVL.

This sequence joins TRBV28 and TRBJ1-1, with D maybe TRBD1 (6 bases). Germline CDR1 is MDHEN and CDR2 is SYDVKM. With 2 bases removed from V and 13 bases from J, the gap between germline ends came to 14 bases. This CDR3 has 12 amino acids. In DNA form, the CDR3 reads TGTGCCAGCAGTTTAAGGGGACAAGGAAGTTTCTTT. Residues: CASSLRGQGSFF.

The chain employs TRBV2 and TRBJ1-2; 9 positions match TRBD1. The CDR3 has 14 amino acids. Germline values: CDR1 SNHLY, CDR2 FYNNEI. Germline trimming cut 5 bases from V and 3 bases from J; bases unmatched to any gene: 4. Here the CDR3 reads CASSLDRGDYGYTF. In DNA, the CDR3 is TGTGCCAGCAGTCTCGACAGGGGGGACTATGGCTACACCTTC.